This TCR beta chain was profiled in a study of T cell changes during pregnancy in multiple sclerosis. Generated by immunoSEQ multiplex PCR, the TCRdb table keeps only in-frame clones and is missing some. Here the sample spans roughly 63,000 clones, roughly 91% being singletons. A remark on this clone: Other nucleotide sequences in the sample specify the same CDR3.

CDR3 length: 12 residues. Per the germline V gene, CDR1 is GTSNPN and CDR2 is SVGIG (reference sequence). Trimming shortened V by 0 bases and J by 4 bases, and 6 bases separated the two germline ends. The sample consisted of peripheral blood, taken in the second trimester of pregnancy. The chain links TRBV30 to TRBJ1-2; tentatively, D is TRBD1 (5 bases). The source is a female donor in good health, enrolled as a control in a pregnancy study. CDR3 in DNA: TGTGCCTGGAGTGTGGGGGGCTATGGCTACACCTTC. This codes for CAWSVGGYGYTF.